Each of the 8 T cell receptor beta chains below was sequenced from the same sample in a study of CD8 T cells in Susac syndrome. RNA in amounts of roughly 0.5 to 1 ug was reverse transcribed with random hexamers. One entry per CDR3 protein, called by TCRdb with MiXCR from the immunoSEQ multiplex PCR reads. This table has hundreds of thousands of distinct CDR3 sequences, roughly 93% appearing once. The sequenced sample consisted of CD4+ T cells from PBMCs. These TCRs come from a human donor with multiple sclerosis.

This chain uses TRBV6-1 with TRBJ2-5; the match to TRBD1 covers 7 bases. In germline, CDR1 is MNHNS, CDR2 SASEGT. Trimming cost V 9 bases and J 4 bases; bases outside gene matches: 8. The CDR3 sequence is 13 residues long. CDR3 DNA: TGTGCCAGTATGAGGGGGCTGGGAGAGACCCAGTACTTC. It yields the protein CASMRGLGETQYF.

The genes are TRBV20-1 and TRBJ2-3; 9 nucleotides align to TRBD2. This CDR3 contains 16 residues. CDR1 DFQATT and CDR2 SNEGSKA come from the germline V gene (reference sequence). V dropped 6 bases and J dropped 6; count of bases not matched to a gene: 16. Written as DNA, the CDR3 is TGCAGTGCAACCTCCGGGACTAGCAGCGGAGAGGATACGCAGTATTTT. It codes for CSATSGTSSGEDTQYF.

This rearrangement joins TRBV7-2 to TRBJ2-7; D ambiguous. V lost 5 bases and J 2 bases, leaving 13 bases between the germline ends. The CDR3 sequence is 14 residues long. The germline gives CDR1 SGHTA, CDR2 FQGNSA. The CDR3 coding sequence is TGTGCCAGCAGCCCGAGACCGGTAACCTACGAGCAGTACTTC. Translating gives CASSPRPVTYEQYF.

V usage is TRBV2 and J usage is TRBJ2-2; 7 bases are a match to TRBD1. The trim removed 10 bases at V and 7 bases at J, leaving 15 bases unmatched. Per germline, CDR1 SNHLY and CDR2 FYNNEI. The CDR3 is 15 residues long. CDR3 loop: CATRQGSWNGGELFF. In DNA form, the CDR3 reads TGTGCCACTCGACAGGGTAGTTGGAATGGCGGGGAGCTGTTTTTT.

The V call is TRBV30, the J call TRBJ1-2; D is ambiguous. Germline CDR1 reads GTSNPN; CDR2 reads SVGIG (reference sequence). Trimming removed 2 bases at V and 7 bases at J, with 11 bases between. The CDR3 length is 12 residues. The CDR3 DNA reads TGTGCCTGGAGTCAACCGACGGCTGGCTACACCTTC. Translation: CAWSQPTAGYTF.

The rearrangement links TRBV11-1 to TRBJ1-1, with TRBD1 matching over 9 bases. V lost 5 bases and J lost 5; bases outside the gene matches: 9. CDR3 size: 15 residues. Germline assignment: CDR1 SGHAT and CDR2 FQDESV (reference sequence). The chain's CDR3 is CASSQITGGLTEAFF. As DNA, the CDR3 is TGTGCCAGCAGCCAAATAACAGGGGGCTTAACTGAAGCTTTCTTT.

The gene calls are TRBV7-2 and TRBJ1-4; D ambiguous. V was shortened by 3 bases and J by 8 bases, with 19 bases between the two germline ends. The length of the CDR3 is 16 residues. Germline V CDR1 and CDR2: SGHTA, FQGNSA. CDR3 in DNA: TGTGCCAGCAGCTTTACCCCCTTTGGGGTGGAGGAAAAACTGTTTTTT. Translation: CASSFTPFGVEEKLFF.

This chain connects TRBV12-3 or TRBV12-4 to TRBJ2-1, with D possibly being TRBD1 (6 bases). Trimming removed 6 bases at V and 2 bases at J, with 14 bases between. The CDR3 spans 15 residues. CDR3 sequence reads: CASRQPGTPYNEQFF. The CDR3 coding sequence is TGTGCCAGCAGGCAGCCCGGGACACCCTACAATGAGCAGTTCTTC.